This T cell receptor beta chain derives from a study of prognosis after radiotherapy for stage I lung cancer. Study as a whole: No patient received concurrent therapy with stereotactic body radiotherapy. Study-wide results and caveats: In patients who developed distant metastases, Shannon entropy measured after stereotactic body radiation therapy was lower, and baseline Shannon entropy was not associated with metastases.

Many counts were recorded for this clonotype. What it binds is unknown. Genomic DNA provided the template from which TCR beta CDR3 was amplified by two-round multiplex PCR. For every TRBV and TRBJ gene, a specific primer was used in first-round PCR. TCRdb re-analysed the multiplex PCR reads in MiXCR, keeping a single row per CDR3 protein. The sample carries about 51,000 distinct CDR3 sequences, under 45% recorded once. Looked up from germline, CDR1 is KGHSH and CDR2 is LQKENI. The V gene end was trimmed by 3 bases and the J gene end by 4 bases; junction bases not matched to a gene: 11. The CDR3 is made up of 17 amino acids. Peripheral blood was collected in volumes of roughly 6 milliliters at each of two time points.

J is TRBJ2-1 and V is TRBV18; 8 nucleotides line up with TRBD2. This specimen consisted of PBMCs, obtained before or after stereotactic body radiation therapy (not recorded which). This TCR was sampled from a donor of 50 years or more with non-small cell lung cancer. CDR3 sequence: CASSPRGLLADYNEQFF. CDR3 sequence (DNA): TGTGCCAGCTCACCGAGAGGGTTACTAGCGGATTACAATGAGCAGTTCTTC.